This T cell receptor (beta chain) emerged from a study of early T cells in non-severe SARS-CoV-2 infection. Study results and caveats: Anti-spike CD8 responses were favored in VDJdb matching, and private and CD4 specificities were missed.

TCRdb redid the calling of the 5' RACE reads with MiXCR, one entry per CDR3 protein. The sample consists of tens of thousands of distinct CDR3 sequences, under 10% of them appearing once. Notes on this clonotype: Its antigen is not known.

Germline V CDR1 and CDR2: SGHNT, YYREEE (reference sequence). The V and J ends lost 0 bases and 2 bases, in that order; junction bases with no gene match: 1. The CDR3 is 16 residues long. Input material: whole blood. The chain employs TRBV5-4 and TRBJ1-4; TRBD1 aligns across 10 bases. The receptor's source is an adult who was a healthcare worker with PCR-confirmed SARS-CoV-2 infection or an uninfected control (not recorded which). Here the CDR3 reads CASSLGTGGTNEKLFF. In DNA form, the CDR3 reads TGTGCCAGCAGCTTGGGGACAGGGGGGACTAATGAAAAACTGTTTTTT. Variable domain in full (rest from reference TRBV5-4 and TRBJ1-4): ETGVTQSPTHLIKTRGQQVTLRCSSQSGHNTVSWYQQALGQGPQFIFQYYREEENGRGNFPPRFSGLQFPNYSSELNVNALELDDSALYLCASSLGTGGTNEKLFFGSGTQLSVL.